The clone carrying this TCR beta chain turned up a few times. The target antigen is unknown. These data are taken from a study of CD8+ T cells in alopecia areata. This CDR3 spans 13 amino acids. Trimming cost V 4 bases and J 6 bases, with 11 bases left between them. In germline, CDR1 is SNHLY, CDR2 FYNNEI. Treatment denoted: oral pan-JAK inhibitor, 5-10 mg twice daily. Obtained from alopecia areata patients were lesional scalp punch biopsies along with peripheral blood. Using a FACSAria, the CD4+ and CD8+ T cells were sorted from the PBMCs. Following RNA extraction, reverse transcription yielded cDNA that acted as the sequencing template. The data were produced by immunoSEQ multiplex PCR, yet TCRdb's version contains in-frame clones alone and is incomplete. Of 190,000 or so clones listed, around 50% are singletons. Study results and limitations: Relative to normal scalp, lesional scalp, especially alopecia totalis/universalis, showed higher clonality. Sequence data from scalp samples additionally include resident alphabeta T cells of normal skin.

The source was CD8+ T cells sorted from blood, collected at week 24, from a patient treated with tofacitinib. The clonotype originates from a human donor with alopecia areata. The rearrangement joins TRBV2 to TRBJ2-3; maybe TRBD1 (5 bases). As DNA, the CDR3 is TGTGCCAGCAGTGCGACAGTGGGGGATACGCAGTATTTT. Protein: CASSATVGDTQYF.